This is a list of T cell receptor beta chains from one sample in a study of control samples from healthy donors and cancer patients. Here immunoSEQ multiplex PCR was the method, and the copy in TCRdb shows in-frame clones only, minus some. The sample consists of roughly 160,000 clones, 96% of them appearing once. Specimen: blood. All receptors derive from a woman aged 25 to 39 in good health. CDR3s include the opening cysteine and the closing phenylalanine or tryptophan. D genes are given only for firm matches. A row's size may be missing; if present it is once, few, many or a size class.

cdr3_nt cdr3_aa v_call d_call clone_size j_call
TGTGCCATCTCCATGGTGGGGGGTGAAAAACTGTTTTTT CAISMVGGEKLFF TRBV9 - - TRBJ1-4
TGTGCCAGCAGCTTATTATCGCCAGCCGAATCCTATGGCTACACCTTC CASSLLSPAESYGYTF TRBV7-9 - - TRBJ1-2
TGTGCCAGCAGCGTAGTGGACAACGCGGGGGCTGAAGCTTTCTTT CASSVVDNAGAEAFF TRBV9 - - TRBJ1-1
TGTGCCAGCAGTTCACAGGGGGAGGACTACAATGAGCAGTTCTTC CASSSQGEDYNEQFF TRBV28 TRBD1 - TRBJ2-1
TGTGCCAGCAGTATGAGCTACAATGAGCAGTTCTTC CASSMSYNEQFF TRBV6-2/TRBV6-3 - - TRBJ2-1
TGTGCCAGCGAGGGCGGGAGTTATCCCTACGAGCAGTACTTC CASEGGSYPYEQYF TRBV14 TRBD2 once TRBJ2-7
TGTGCCAGCAGCGCCGACGGGCTGAACACTGAAGCTTTCTTT CASSADGLNTEAFF TRBV7-9 - - TRBJ1-1
TGTGCCAGCTCACCACTAGCAGGCCATAGCAATCAGCCCCAGCATTTT CASSPLAGHSNQPQHF TRBV18 - - TRBJ1-5
TGCGCCAGCAGCTTGGATGCGATCGGGGAGCTGTTTTTT CASSLDAIGELFF TRBV5-1 - - TRBJ2-2
TGTGCCAGTAGTATCGGAGGGGGCACGTACGAGCAGTACTTC CASSIGGGTYEQYF TRBV19 - once TRBJ2-7
TGCGCCAGCAGCGCCTGGGCACACATGAACACTGAAGCTTTCTTT CASSAWAHMNTEAFF TRBV5-1 - - TRBJ1-1
TGTGCCAGCAGCCACAGCTGGGACAGGGGGCGGTCCGGGGAGCTGTTTTTT CASSHSWDRGRSGELFF TRBV4-2 TRBD1 - TRBJ2-2
TGTGCCAGCAGCTCCGACGCAGAGACCCAGTACTTC CASSSDAETQYF TRBV12-3/TRBV12-4 - - TRBJ2-5
TGTGCCATCAGAGCGACTAGCGGGGGGCCCAGACTATCCACAGATACGCAGTATTTT CAIRATSGGPRLSTDTQYF TRBV10-3 TRBD2 - TRBJ2-3
TGTGCCAGCAGGCAGGGGGGGTGGACTGAAGCTTTCTTT CASRQGGWTEAFF TRBV6-5 TRBD1 - TRBJ1-1
TGTGCCAGCAGCTCTTCACCCCAAACTAGCGGGAGTGGCGATGAGCAGTTCTTC CASSSSPQTSGSGDEQFF TRBV5-6 TRBD2 - TRBJ2-1
TGTGCCAGCAGTTTGGACGGAAATCAGCCCCAGCATTTT CASSLDGNQPQHF TRBV12-3/TRBV12-4 - - TRBJ1-5
TGTGCCAGCAGTTTTCTCGGGACAGGTGTAGACTATGGCTACACCTTC CASSFLGTGVDYGYTF TRBV27 TRBD1 - TRBJ1-2
TGCGCCAGCAGCATTATTAGGACAGGGCTTGGCACCGGGGAGCTGTTTTTT CASSIIRTGLGTGELFF TRBV5-1 TRBD1 - TRBJ2-2
TGTGCCAGCAGCCAAGCTTCGTCACTTTCCTCCGGCAATGAGCAGTTCTTC CASSQASSLSSGNEQFF TRBV4-2 - - TRBJ2-1
TGTGCCAGCAGATTATGGGAGATGGGACGGGGGAACACTGAAGCTTTCTTT CASRLWEMGRGNTEAFF TRBV7-9 - - TRBJ1-1
TGTGCCAGCAGCTCAAAGCCGGACTTTTACGAGCAGTACTTC CASSSKPDFYEQYF TRBV28 - - TRBJ2-7
TGTGCCAGTAGTACCCAACCCCCGGATACGCAGTATTTT CASSTQPPDTQYF TRBV19 - once TRBJ2-3
TGTGCCAGCGCCCCCGGGTCCCGGCGGGAACTGTTTTTT CASAPGSRRELFF TRBV28 - - TRBJ1-4
TGTGCCAGCTCACCAATAGGAGATACGCAGTATTTT CASSPIGDTQYF TRBV18 - - TRBJ2-3
TGTGCCAGCAGTGAAGGTCAGAATAATCGAGAGACCCAGTACTTC CASSEGQNNRETQYF TRBV2 - - TRBJ2-5
TGTGCCAGCAGTTTGAATCCAGCGGGACCTTACGAGCAGTACTTC CASSLNPAGPYEQYF TRBV28 TRBD2 once TRBJ2-7
TGCAGCGTTGAAGATCCCCCCCAGGGGGAAGCTTTCTTT CSVEDPPQGEAFF TRBV29-1 - - TRBJ1-1
TGTGCCACCAGTGATTCGGGACAGGGCGATAATGAGCAGTTCTTC CATSDSGQGDNEQFF TRBV24-1 TRBD1 - TRBJ2-1